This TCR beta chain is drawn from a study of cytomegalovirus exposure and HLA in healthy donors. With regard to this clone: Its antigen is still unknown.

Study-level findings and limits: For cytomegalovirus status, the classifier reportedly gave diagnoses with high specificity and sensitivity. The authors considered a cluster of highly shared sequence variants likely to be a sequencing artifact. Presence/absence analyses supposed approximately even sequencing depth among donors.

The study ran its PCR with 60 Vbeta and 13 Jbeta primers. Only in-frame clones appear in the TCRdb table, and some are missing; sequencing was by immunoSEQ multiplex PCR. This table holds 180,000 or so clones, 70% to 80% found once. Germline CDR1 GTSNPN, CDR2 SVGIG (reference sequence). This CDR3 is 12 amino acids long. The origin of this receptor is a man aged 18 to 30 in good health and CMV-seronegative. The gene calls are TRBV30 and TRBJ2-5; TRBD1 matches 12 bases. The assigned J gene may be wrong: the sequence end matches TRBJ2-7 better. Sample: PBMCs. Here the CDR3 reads CAWGTGGLEQYF. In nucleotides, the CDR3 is TGTGCCTGGGGGACAGGGGGCCTCGAGCAGTACTTC.